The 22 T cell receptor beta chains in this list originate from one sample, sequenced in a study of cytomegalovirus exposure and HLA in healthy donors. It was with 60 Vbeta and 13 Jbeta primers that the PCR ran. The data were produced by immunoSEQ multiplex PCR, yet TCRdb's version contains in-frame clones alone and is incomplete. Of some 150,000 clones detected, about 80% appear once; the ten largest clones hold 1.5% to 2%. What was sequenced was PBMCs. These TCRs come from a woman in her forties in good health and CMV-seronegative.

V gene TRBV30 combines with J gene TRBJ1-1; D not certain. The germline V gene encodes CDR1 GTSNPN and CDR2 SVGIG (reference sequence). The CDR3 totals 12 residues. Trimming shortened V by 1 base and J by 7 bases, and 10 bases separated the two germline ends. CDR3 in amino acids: CAWSGRAGEAFF. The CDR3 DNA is TGTGCCTGGAGTGGGCGGGCGGGTGAAGCTTTCTTT.

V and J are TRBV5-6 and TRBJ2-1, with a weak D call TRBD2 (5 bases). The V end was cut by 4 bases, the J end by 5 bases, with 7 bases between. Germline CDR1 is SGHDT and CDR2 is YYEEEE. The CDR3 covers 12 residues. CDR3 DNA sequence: TGTGCCAGCAGCCGGGAAGACAATGAGCAGTTCTTC. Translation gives CASSREDNEQFF.

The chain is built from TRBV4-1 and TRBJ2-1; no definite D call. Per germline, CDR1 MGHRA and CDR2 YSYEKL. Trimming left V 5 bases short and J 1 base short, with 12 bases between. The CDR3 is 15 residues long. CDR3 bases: TGCGCCAGCAGCGGGCGTTCAAATTCCTACAATGAGCAGTTCTTC. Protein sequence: CASSGRSNSYNEQFF.

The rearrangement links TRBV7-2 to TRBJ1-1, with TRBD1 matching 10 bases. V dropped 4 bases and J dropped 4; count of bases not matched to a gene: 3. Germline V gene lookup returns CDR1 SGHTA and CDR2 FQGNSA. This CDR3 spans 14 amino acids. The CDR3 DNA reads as TGTGCCAGCAGCTCGGGACAGGGGATCACTGAAGCTTTCTTT. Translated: CASSSGQGITEAFF.

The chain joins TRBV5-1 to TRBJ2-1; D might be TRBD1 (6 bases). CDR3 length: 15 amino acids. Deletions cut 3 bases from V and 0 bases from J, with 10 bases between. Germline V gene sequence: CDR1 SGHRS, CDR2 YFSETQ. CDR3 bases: TGCGCCAGCAGCTGGACAGAAAGCTCCTACAATGAGCAGTTCTTC. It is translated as CASSWTESSYNEQFF.

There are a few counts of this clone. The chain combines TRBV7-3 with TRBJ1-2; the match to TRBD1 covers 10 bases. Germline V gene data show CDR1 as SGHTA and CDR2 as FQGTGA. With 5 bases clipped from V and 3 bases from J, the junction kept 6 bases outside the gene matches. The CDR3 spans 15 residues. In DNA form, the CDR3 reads TGTGCCAGCAGCCAGACCGGGACAGGGGACTATGGCTACACCTTC. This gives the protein CASSQTGTGDYGYTF.

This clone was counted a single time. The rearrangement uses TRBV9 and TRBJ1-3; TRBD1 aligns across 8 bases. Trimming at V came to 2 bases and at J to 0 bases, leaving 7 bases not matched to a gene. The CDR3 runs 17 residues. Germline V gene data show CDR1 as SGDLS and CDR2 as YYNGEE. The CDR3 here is CASSVRGQAGSGNTIYF. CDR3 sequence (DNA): TGTGCCAGCAGCGTTCGGGGACAGGCAGGCTCTGGAAACACCATATATTTT.

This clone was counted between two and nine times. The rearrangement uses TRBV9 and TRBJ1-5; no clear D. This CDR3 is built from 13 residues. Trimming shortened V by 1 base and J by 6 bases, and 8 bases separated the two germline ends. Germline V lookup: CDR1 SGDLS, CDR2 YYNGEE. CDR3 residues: CASSVSFSQPQHF. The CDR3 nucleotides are TGTGCCAGCAGCGTAAGTTTTAGTCAGCCCCAGCATTTT. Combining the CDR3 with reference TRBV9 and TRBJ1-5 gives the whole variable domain DSGVTQTPKHLITATGQRVTLRCSPRSGDLSVYWYQQSLDQGLQFLIQYYNGEERAKGNILERFSAQQFPDLHSELNLSSLELGDSALYFCASSVSFSQPQHFGDGTRLSIL.

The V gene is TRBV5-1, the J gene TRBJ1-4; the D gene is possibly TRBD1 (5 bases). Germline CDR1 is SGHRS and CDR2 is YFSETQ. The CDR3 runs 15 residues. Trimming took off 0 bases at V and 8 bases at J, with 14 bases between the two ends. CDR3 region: CASSLEAGWGEKLFF. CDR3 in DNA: TGCGCCAGCAGCTTGGAGGCAGGGTGGGGAGAAAAACTGTTTTTT.

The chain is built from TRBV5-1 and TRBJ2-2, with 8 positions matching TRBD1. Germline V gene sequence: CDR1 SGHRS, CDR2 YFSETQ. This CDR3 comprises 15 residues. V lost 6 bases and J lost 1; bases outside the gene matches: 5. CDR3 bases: TGCGCCAGCAAGACTGGACAGGGGAACACCGGGGAGCTGTTTTTT. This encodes CASKTGQGNTGELFF.

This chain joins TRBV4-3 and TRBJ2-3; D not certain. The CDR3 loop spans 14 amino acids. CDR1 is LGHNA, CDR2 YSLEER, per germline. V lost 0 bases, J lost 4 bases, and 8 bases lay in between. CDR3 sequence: CASSQDRRADTQYF. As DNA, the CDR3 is TGCGCCAGCAGCCAAGACAGGCGAGCAGATACGCAGTATTTT.

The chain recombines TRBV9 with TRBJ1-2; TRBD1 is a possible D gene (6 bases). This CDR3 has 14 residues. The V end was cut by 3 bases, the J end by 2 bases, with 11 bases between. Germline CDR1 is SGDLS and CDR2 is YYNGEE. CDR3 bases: TGTGCCAGCAGCGGCTTGGACAGAAACTATGGCTACACCTTC. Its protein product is CASSGLDRNYGYTF.

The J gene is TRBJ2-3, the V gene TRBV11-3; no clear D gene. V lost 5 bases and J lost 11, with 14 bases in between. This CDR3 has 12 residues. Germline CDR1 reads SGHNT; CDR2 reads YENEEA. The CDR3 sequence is CASSQGLGRQYF. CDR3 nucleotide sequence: TGTGCCAGCAGCCAAGGCCTGGGCAGGCAGTATTTT.

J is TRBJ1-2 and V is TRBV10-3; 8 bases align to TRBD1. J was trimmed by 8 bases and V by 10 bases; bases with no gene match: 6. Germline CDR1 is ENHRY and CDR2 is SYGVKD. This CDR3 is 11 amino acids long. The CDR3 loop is CATGQGGGYTF. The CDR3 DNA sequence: TGTGCCACCGGACAGGGAGGAGGCTACACCTTC.

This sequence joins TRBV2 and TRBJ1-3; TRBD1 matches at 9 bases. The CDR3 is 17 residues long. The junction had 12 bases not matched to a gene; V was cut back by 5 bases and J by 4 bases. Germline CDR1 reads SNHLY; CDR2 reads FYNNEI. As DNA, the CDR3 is TGTGCCAGCAGTACTCGGACAGGGGCGTACTTCGGAAACACCATATATTTT. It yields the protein CASSTRTGAYFGNTIYF.

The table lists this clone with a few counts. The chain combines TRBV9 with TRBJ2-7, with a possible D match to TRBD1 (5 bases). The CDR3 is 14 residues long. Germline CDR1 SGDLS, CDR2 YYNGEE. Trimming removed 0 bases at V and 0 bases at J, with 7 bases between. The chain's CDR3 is CASSVGQSSYEQYF. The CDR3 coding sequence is TGTGCCAGCAGCGTAGGACAGAGCTCCTACGAGCAGTACTTC.

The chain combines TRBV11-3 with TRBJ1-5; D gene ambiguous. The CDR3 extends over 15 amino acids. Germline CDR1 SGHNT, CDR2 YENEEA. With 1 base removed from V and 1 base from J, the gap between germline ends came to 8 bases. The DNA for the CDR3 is TGTGCCAGCAGCTTAGGAGGGAGGAGCAATCAGCCCCAGCATTTT. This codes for CASSLGGRSNQPQHF.

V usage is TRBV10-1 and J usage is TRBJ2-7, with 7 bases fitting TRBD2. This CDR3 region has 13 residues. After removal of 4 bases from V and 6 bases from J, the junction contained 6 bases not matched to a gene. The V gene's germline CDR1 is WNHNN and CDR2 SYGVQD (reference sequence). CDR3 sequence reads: CASSGGGGREQYF. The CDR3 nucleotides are TGCGCCAGCAGTGGGGGGGGAGGACGCGAGCAGTACTTC.

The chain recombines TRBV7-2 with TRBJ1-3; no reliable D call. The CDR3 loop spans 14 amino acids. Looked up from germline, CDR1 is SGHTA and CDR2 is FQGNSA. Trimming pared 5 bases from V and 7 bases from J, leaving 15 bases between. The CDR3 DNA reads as TGTGCCAGCAGCCCCACAAACTACGCGAACACCATATATTTT. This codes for CASSPTNYANTIYF.

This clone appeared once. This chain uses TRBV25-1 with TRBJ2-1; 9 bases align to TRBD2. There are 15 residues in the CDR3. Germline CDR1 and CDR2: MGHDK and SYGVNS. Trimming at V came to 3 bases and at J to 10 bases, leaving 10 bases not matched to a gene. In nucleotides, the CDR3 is TGTGCCAGCAGTGATTCCCTGACTAGCGGCCGGGAGCAGTTCTTC. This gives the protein CASSDSLTSGREQFF.

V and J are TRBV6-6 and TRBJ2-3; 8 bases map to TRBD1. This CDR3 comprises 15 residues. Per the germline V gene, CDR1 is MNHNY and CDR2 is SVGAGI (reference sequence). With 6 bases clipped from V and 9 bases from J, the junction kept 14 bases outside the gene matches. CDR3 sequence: CASSPGQGIWVTQYF. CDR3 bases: TGTGCCAGCAGCCCCGGACAGGGTATTTGGGTGACGCAGTATTTT.

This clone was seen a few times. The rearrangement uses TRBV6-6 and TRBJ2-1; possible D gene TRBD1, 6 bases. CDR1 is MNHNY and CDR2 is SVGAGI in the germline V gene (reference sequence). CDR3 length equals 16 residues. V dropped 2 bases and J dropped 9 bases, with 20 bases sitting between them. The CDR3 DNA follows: TGTGCCAGCAGTTACGACAGGTCCTTACGACAACTTGAGCAGTTCTTC. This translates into CASSYDRSLRQLEQFF.